Below are 20 T cell receptor beta chains sequenced from a single sample in a study of T cell responses to AZD1222 COVID-19 vaccine. The protocol was immunoSEQ multiplex PCR, while the TCRdb copy is restricted to in-frame clones and leaves out a portion. The sample holds roughly 140,000 clones, about 87% seen once. Sequenced material: peripheral blood, taken on day 0 of AZD1222 vaccination. Receptor source: an adult in good health.

CDR3 nucleotide sequence: TGTGCCAGCGAAGGGCAGCTGAACACTGAAGCTTTCTTT. Encoded protein: CASEGQLNTEAFF. This chain connects TRBV12-3 or TRBV12-4 to TRBJ1-1; D not resolved. CDR3 length equals 13 residues. V gave up 8 bases and J gave up 0 bases, with 10 bases separating them.

In this sample, this clone turned up a few times. The CDR3 protein is CASSLQGSYEQYF. Here the CDR3 DNA reads TGTGCCAGCAGCTTGCAGGGTAGCTACGAGCAGTACTTC. The J gene is TRBJ2-7, the V gene TRBV5-4, with D possibly TRBD1 on 5 matching bases. The V and J ends lost 1 base and 3 bases respectively, with 8 bases between them. The CDR3 spans 13 residues. Per germline, CDR1 SGHNT and CDR2 YYREEE (reference sequence).

The V call is TRBV24-1, the J call TRBJ2-1; 8 bases map to TRBD2. Germline loops: CDR1 KGHDR, CDR2 SFDVKD. The CDR3 is 17 amino acids. The junction had 7 bases not matched to a gene; V was cut back by 1 base and J by 3 bases. The CDR3 is CATSDFPSGGIYNEQFF. CDR3 DNA sequence: TGTGCCACCAGTGATTTTCCTTCGGGAGGGATCTACAATGAGCAGTTCTTC.

The chain recombines TRBV5-4 with TRBJ2-2, with TRBD2 matching 7 bases. The junction had 10 bases not matched to a gene; V was cut back by 2 bases and J by 6 bases. Germline CDR1 reads SGHNT; CDR2 reads YYREEE (reference sequence). The CDR3 has 16 amino acids. CDR3: CASSLRRESFPGELFF. CDR3 DNA sequence: TGTGCCAGCAGCTTAAGGCGGGAGAGCTTCCCCGGGGAGCTGTTTTTT.

This clone was found once. The chain joins TRBV7-9 to TRBJ2-7; D may be TRBD2 (6 bases). The CDR3 is 13 residues long. The germline V gene has CDR1 SEHNR and CDR2 FQNEAQ (reference sequence). V was shortened by 8 bases and J by 3 bases, with 14 bases between the two germline ends. The CDR3 is CASGPGTGYEQYF. The CDR3 coding sequence is TGTGCCAGCGGTCCCGGGACTGGCTACGAGCAGTACTTC.

The chain links TRBV11-3 to TRBJ2-1; D is ambiguous. This CDR3 is 13 amino acids long. CDR1 and CDR2 (germline): SGHNT, YENEEA. V dropped 1 base and J dropped 6 bases, with 7 bases sitting between them. CDR3 loop: CASSLGVSNEQFF. Written as DNA, the CDR3 is TGTGCCAGCAGCTTAGGGGTGTCCAATGAGCAGTTCTTC.

V usage is TRBV19 and J usage is TRBJ2-1; possible D gene TRBD2, 6 bases. The CDR3 length is 15 residues. The germline V gene encodes CDR1 LNHDA and CDR2 SQIVND (reference sequence). Trimming removed 3 bases from V and 0 bases from J, with 9 bases in between. CDR3 DNA sequence: TGTGCCAGTAGTATTGTAGCGGTCTCCTACAATGAGCAGTTCTTC. As protein: CASSIVAVSYNEQFF.

V and J are TRBV30 and TRBJ1-5; D gene uncertain. Trimming shortened V by 3 bases and J by 4 bases, and 7 bases separated the two germline ends. Germline V gene data show CDR1 as GTSNPN and CDR2 as SVGIG (reference sequence). CDR3 size: 12 residues. The CDR3 region has the DNA TGTGCCTGGAGAATGGGAAATCAGCCCCAGCATTTT. It encodes CAWRMGNQPQHF.

The chain employs TRBV28 and TRBJ1-2; D remains unclear. Trimming shortened V by 2 bases and J by 2 bases, and 6 bases separated the two germline ends. Per the germline V gene, CDR1 is MDHEN and CDR2 is SYDVKM. The CDR3 spans 13 residues. CDR3 residues: CASSLQPNYGYTF. CDR3 in DNA: TGTGCCAGCAGTTTACAGCCAAACTATGGCTACACCTTC.

The J gene is TRBJ2-5, the V gene TRBV3-1 (or the pseudogene TRBV3-2); 14 bases are shared with TRBD2. Looked up from germline, CDR1 is LGHDT and CDR2 is YNNKEL (reference sequence). With 3 bases clipped from V and 4 bases from J, the junction kept 7 bases outside the gene matches. CDR3 size: 17 residues. CDR3 sequence reads: CASSQGEGLAGAETQYF. The CDR3, as DNA: TGTGCCAGCAGCCAGGGCGAGGGACTAGCGGGAGCAGAGACCCAGTACTTC.

The gene calls are TRBV7-3 and TRBJ2-2; perhaps TRBD2 as D (6 bases). The CDR3 extends over 16 amino acids. Trimming removed 6 bases from V and 0 bases from J, with 14 bases in between. In germline, CDR1 is SGHTA, CDR2 FQGTGA. The CDR3 is CASSFVGTSNTGELFF. The CDR3 DNA reads as TGTGCCAGCAGTTTCGTTGGGACTTCGAACACCGGGGAGCTGTTTTTT.

V usage is TRBV27 and J usage is TRBJ1-5; no clear D gene. Trimming removed 8 bases at V and 2 bases at J, with 10 bases between. The CDR3 is made up of 13 amino acids. Germline V gives CDR1 MNHEY, CDR2 SMNVEV (reference sequence). DNA for the CDR3: TGTGCCAGCGGAGTGGTCGGCAATCAGCCCCAGCATTTT. Protein product: CASGVVGNQPQHF.

The V call is TRBV10-3, the J call TRBJ2-1, with 10 bases matching TRBD2. J lost 8 bases, V lost 4 bases, and 11 bases had no gene match. The CDR3 loop spans 16 amino acids. Germline V gene data show CDR1 as ENHRY and CDR2 as SYGVKD. The CDR3 DNA reads TGTGCCATCAGTGTCGTAGCGGGAGGTGACAGCGATGAGCAGTTCTTC. Translated: CAISVVAGGDSDEQFF.

The rearrangement joins TRBV24-1 to TRBJ2-3; 10 bases map to TRBD1. V lost 4 bases to trimming and J lost 7 bases; unmatched junction nucleotides: 10. Germline CDR1 and CDR2: KGHDR and SFDVKD. The CDR3 sequence is 16 residues long. The CDR3 nucleotides are TGTGCCACCAGTGAACCGGGACAGGGGATGTCAAATACGCAGTATTTT. Its protein is CATSEPGQGMSNTQYF.

V is TRBV10-1 and J is TRBJ2-7; the D call may be TRBD1 or TRBD2 (5 bases each). Deletions cut 9 bases from V and 3 bases from J, with 12 bases between. The CDR3 is 12 amino acids. Germline loops: CDR1 WNHNN, CDR2 SYGVQD (reference sequence). CDR3 DNA sequence: TGCGCCAGTCCGGGACCACTCTACGAGCAGTACTTC. Protein sequence: CASPGPLYEQYF.

The chain uses TRBV10-3 and TRBJ2-5; D is possibly TRBD1 (5 bases). Germline CDR1 is ENHRY and CDR2 is SYGVKD. V shed 10 bases and J shed 2 bases, with 14 bases lying between them. The CDR3 runs to 13 residues. This chain's CDR3 is CANSPGIQETQYF. For the CDR3, the DNA is TGTGCCAACTCCCCAGGGATACAAGAGACCCAGTACTTC.

The V call is TRBV19, the J call TRBJ2-1; a weak D match, TRBD2 (6 bases). The CDR3 runs 17 residues. With 3 bases removed from V and 2 bases from J, the gap between germline ends came to 17 bases. Germline CDR1 is LNHDA and CDR2 is SQIVND (reference sequence). In DNA, the CDR3 is TGTGCCAGTAGTATCCGGACGGGAGAGACCCCCTACAATGAGCAGTTCTTC. Protein sequence: CASSIRTGETPYNEQFF.

The CDR3 DNA reads as TGTGCCAGCAGCTCCTGGGGGGGTAAAGAGACCCAGTACTTC. As protein: CASSSWGGKETQYF. The J gene is TRBJ2-5, the V gene TRBV9; the match to TRBD2 covers 7 bases. Looked up from germline, CDR1 is SGDLS and CDR2 is YYNGEE. J gave up 3 bases and V 4 bases, and 6 bases lay outside the gene matches. The CDR3 extends over 14 amino acids.

The rearrangement joins TRBV7-3 to TRBJ2-5; 10 nucleotides agree with TRBD2. The CDR3 runs 15 residues. V lost 5 bases to trimming and J lost 2 bases; unmatched junction nucleotides: 5. Germline values: CDR1 SGHTA, CDR2 FQGTGA. In nucleotides, the CDR3 is TGTGCCAGCAGCCCTGGGACTAGCGTTCAAGAGACCCAGTACTTC. Protein sequence: CASSPGTSVQETQYF.

This chain connects TRBV6-5 to TRBJ2-7; 7 bases line up with TRBD1. The germline V gene encodes CDR1 MNHEY and CDR2 SVGAGI. The CDR3 consists of 13 residues. V trimming: 7 bases; J trimming: 5 bases; junction bases outside the gene matches: 8. In nucleotides, the CDR3 is TGTGCCAGCACTCCCGACAGGGCCCACGAGCAGTACTTC. Protein product: CASTPDRAHEQYF.